The clone carrying this T cell receptor (beta chain) has just a few counts. This CDR3 is 15 amino acids long. The V gene's germline CDR1 is LGHNA and CDR2 YNFKEQ. The V and J ends lost 3 bases and 8 bases, in that order; junction bases with no gene match: 12. This sample was included in a study of blood T cell repertoires in COVID-19. Here immunoSEQ multiplex PCR was the method, and the copy in TCRdb shows in-frame clones only, minus some. The data show 140,000 to 150,000 clones, around 80% seen once. This TCR was recovered from a human donor with acute or convalescent COVID-19. The donor label of this sample is uncertain. The material sequenced was peripheral blood. This chain links TRBV4-2 with TRBJ1-2; TRBD1 aligns across 7 bases. The CDR3 DNA sequence: TGTGCCAGCAGCCAGGGGGACAGCTCTATGAAAGGCTACACCTTC. Encoded protein: CASSQGDSSMKGYTF.